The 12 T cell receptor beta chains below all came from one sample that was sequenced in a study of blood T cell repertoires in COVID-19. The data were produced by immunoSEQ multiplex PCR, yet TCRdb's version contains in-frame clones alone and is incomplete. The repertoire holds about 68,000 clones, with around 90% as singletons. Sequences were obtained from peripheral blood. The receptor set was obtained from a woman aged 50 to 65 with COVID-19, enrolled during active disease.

For the CDR3, the DNA is TGTGCCAGTACTTCTGGAAACACCATATATTTT. It yields the protein CASTSGNTIYF. The chain is built from TRBV19 and TRBJ1-3; D not resolved. V dropped 7 bases and J dropped 1 base, with 2 bases sitting between them. This CDR3 comprises 11 residues. Germline loops: CDR1 LNHDA, CDR2 SQIVND (reference sequence).

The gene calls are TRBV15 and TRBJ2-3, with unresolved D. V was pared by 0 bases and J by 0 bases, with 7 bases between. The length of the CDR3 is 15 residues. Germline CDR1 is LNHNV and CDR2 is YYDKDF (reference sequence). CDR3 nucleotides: TGTGCCACCAGCAGAGATCAGAGGAGCACAGATACGCAGTATTTT. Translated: CATSRDQRSTDTQYF.

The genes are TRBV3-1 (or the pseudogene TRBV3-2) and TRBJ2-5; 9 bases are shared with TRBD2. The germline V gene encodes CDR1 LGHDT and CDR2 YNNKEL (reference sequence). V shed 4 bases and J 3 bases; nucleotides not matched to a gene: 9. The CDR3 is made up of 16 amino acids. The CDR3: CASSRTLAGLKETQYF. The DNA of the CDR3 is TGTGCCAGCAGCCGAACCCTAGCGGGACTAAAAGAGACCCAGTACTTC.

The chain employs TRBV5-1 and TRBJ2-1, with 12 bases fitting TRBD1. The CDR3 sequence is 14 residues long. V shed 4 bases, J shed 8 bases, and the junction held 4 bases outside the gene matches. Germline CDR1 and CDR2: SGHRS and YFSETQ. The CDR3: CASSRDRGQDEQFF. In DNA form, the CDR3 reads TGCGCCAGCAGCCGGGACAGGGGGCAGGATGAGCAGTTCTTC.

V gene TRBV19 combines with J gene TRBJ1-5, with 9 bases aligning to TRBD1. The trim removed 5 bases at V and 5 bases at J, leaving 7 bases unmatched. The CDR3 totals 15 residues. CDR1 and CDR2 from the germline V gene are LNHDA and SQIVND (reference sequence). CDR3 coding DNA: TGTGCCAGTAGTGCCCGGGACAGGGAATATCAGCCCCAGCATTTT. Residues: CASSARDREYQPQHF. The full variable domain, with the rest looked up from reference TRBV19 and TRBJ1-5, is DGGITQSPKYLFRKEGQNVTLSCEQNLNHDAMYWYRQDPGQGLRLIYYSQIVNDFQKGDIAEGYSVSREKKESFPLTVTSAQKNPTAFYLCASSARDREYQPQHFGDGTRLSIL.

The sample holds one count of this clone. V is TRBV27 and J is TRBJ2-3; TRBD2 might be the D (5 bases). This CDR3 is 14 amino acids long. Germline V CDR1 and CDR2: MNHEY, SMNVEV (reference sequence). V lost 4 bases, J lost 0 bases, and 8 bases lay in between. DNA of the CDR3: TGTGCCAGCAGTTGGCTAGCTAGCACAGATACGCAGTATTTT. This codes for CASSWLASTDTQYF.

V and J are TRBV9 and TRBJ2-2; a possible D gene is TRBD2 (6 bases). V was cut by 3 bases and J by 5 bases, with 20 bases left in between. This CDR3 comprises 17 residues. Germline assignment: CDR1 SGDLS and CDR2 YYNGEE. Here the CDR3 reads CASSAGGTGLVTGELFF. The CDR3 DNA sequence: TGTGCCAGCAGCGCTGGGGGGACGGGACTGGTTACCGGGGAGCTGTTTTTT. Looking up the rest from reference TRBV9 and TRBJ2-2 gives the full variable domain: DSGVTQTPKHLITATGQRVTLRCSPRSGDLSVYWYQQSLDQGLQFLIQYYNGEERAKGNILERFSAQQFPDLHSELNLSSLELGDSALYFCASSAGGTGLVTGELFFGEGSRLTVL.

CDR3 nucleotides: TGTGCCAGCAGACCCGGGACAAGAGGGGAAAAACTGTTTTTT. Its protein is CASRPGTRGEKLFF. V and J are TRBV6-5 and TRBJ1-4, with a weak D call TRBD1 (6 bases). Trimming removed 6 bases at V and 8 bases at J, with 16 bases between. The CDR3 loop spans 14 amino acids. The germline V gene has CDR1 MNHEY and CDR2 SVGAGI.

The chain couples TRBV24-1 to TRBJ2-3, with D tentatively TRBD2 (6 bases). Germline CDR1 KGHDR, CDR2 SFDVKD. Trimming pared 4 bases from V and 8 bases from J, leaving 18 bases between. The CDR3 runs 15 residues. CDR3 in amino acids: CATSEPSIFGGTQYF. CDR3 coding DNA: TGTGCCACCAGTGAGCCTTCGATCTTCGGGGGTACGCAGTATTTT.

CDR3 coding DNA: TGTGCCAGCAGCTTATCCGGGAGGGGGGCCAACGTCCTGACTTTC. It yields the protein CASSLSGRGANVLTF. V gene TRBV5-4 combines with J gene TRBJ2-6, with 7 bases that match TRBD2. The CDR3 has 15 amino acids. The V gene's germline CDR1 is SGHNT and CDR2 YYREEE (reference sequence). V trimming: 2 bases; J trimming: 4 bases; junction bases outside the gene matches: 3.

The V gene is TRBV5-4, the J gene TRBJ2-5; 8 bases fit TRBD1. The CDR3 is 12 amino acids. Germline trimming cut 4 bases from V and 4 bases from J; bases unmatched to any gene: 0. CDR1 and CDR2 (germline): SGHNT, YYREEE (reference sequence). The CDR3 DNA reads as TGTGCCAGCAGCGGACAGGGAGAGACCCAGTACTTC. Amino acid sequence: CASSGQGETQYF.

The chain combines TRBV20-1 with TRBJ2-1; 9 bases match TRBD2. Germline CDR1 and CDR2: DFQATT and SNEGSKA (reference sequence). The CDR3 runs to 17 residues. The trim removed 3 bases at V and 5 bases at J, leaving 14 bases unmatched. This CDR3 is CSASPMLAGYLNNEQFF. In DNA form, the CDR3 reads TGCAGTGCTAGTCCAATGCTAGCGGGATATCTAAACAATGAGCAGTTCTTC.